One sample yielded the 32 T cell receptor beta chains listed below, sequenced in a study of response to subunit inactivated influenza vaccine. TCRdb recomputed calls from the RT-PCR reads with MiXCR, one row per CDR3 protein. The table has about 700,000 distinct CDR3 sequences, roughly 15% seen once. This material consisted of PBMCs from blood, taken approximately 15 days before vaccination. These receptors all stem from a man aged 50-60 years who received an inactivated influenza vaccine.

The table lists this clonotype with a few counts. The chain has TRBV18 and TRBJ1-2, with no clear D. Trimming stripped 1 base from V and 2 bases from J, with 8 bases between. Per germline, CDR1 KGHSH and CDR2 LQKENI. The CDR3 has 14 amino acids. CDR3 protein: CASSPRPGNYGYTF. The CDR3, as DNA: TGTGCCAGCTCACCACGTCCGGGCAACTATGGCTACACCTTC.

This clonotype was seen more than once but under ten times. The V gene is TRBV30, the J gene TRBJ1-1; D gene unclear. CDR3 size: 11 residues. CDR1 and CDR2 (germline): GTSNPN, SVGIG (reference sequence). The V gene lost 4 bases and the J gene lost 7 bases, with 10 bases spanning the gap. The CDR3 region has the DNA TGTGCCTGGACCCCCGGAATTGAAGCTTTCTTT. Amino acid sequence: CAWTPGIEAFF.

The chain couples TRBV5-1 to TRBJ2-5; D may be TRBD2 (5 bases). The CDR3 consists of 15 residues. Looked up from germline, CDR1 is SGHRS and CDR2 is YFSETQ. V lost 4 bases and J lost 4, with 17 bases in between. DNA of the CDR3: TGCGCCAGCAGCCAAGAACGGGGATCCCCAGAGACCCAGTACTTC. Its translation: CASSQERGSPETQYF.

The genes are TRBV6-2 or TRBV6-3 and TRBJ2-7; 12 nucleotides match TRBD2. CDR1 and CDR2 (germline): MNHEY, SVGEGT. The V segment lost 6 bases and the J segment 5 bases; nucleotides outside the gene matches: 5. The CDR3 runs to 14 residues. Here the CDR3 DNA reads TGTGCCAGCAGCCTAGCGGGAGGGAACCACGAGCAGTACTTC. The encoded protein is CASSLAGGNHEQYF.

This clonotype has a handful of counts. A read error may account for a junction end that differs from germline. The J gene is TRBJ2-2, the V gene TRBV7-8, with a weak D call TRBD2 (5 bases). Germline V gene data show CDR1 as SGHVS and CDR2 as FQNEAQ. The CDR3 is 15 residues long. CDR3 amino acids: CASSSPEPVAGELVF. The CDR3 bases are TGTGCCAGCAGCTCACCGGAGCCAGTCGCCGGGGAGCTGGTTTTT.

This clonotype has only a few counts. The gene calls are TRBV4-1 and TRBJ2-2; 7 nucleotides line up with TRBD2. The CDR3 spans 16 residues. Trimming at V came to 2 bases and at J to 3 bases, leaving 6 bases not matched to a gene. Germline V gene sequence: CDR1 MGHRA, CDR2 YSYEKL. CDR3 in DNA: TGCGCCAGCAGCCAAAGCGGACTAGTTGACACCGGGGAGCTGTTTTTT. Translated, it gives CASSQSGLVDTGELFF.

The chain couples TRBV28 to TRBJ2-3; TRBD2 aligns across 11 bases. The ends lost 5 bases at V and 4 bases at J; junction bases unmatched: 8. CDR3 size: 16 residues. Germline V gives CDR1 MDHEN, CDR2 SYDVKM. CDR3 protein: CASSPLLAGVSDTQYF. In nucleotides, the CDR3 is TGTGCCAGCAGTCCACTACTAGCGGGAGTCTCAGATACGCAGTATTTT.

The chain recombines TRBV5-5 with TRBJ2-1, with TRBD1 matching 7 bases. After removal of 2 bases from V and 0 bases from J, the junction contained 5 bases not matched to a gene. The CDR3 totals 16 residues. The V gene's germline CDR1 is SGHKS and CDR2 YYEKEE (reference sequence). For the CDR3, the DNA is TGTGCCAGCAGCTTAGGTTGGGACAGCTCCTACAATGAGCAGTTCTTC. Translated: CASSLGWDSSYNEQFF.

A note on this clonotype: A read error may produce the germline difference seen at one junction end. The chain joins TRBV5-1 to TRBJ2-5; 7 positions match TRBD1. Germline CDR1 is SGHRS and CDR2 is YFSETQ. This CDR3 is built from 13 residues. The CDR3 DNA is TGCGCCCGCAGCTTGGGACAGCAAGAGACCCAGTACTTC. Its protein product is CARSLGQQETQYF.

The chain links TRBV4-3 to TRBJ2-7; D may be TRBD1 (5 bases). The CDR3 has 15 residues. The V gene lost 1 base and the J gene lost 9 bases, with 19 bases spanning the gap. Germline lookup yields CDR1 LGHNA and CDR2 YSLEER. This CDR3 reads CASSQGFGAVLRQYF. In DNA form, the CDR3 reads TGCGCCAGCAGCCAAGGGTTTGGGGCGGTCCTGAGGCAGTACTTC.

The V call is TRBV2, the J call TRBJ2-1; D gene uncertain. With 7 bases removed from V and 5 bases from J, the gap between germline ends came to 9 bases. The CDR3 covers 12 residues. The germline gives CDR1 SNHLY, CDR2 FYNNEI. The CDR3 DNA reads TGTGCCAGCAAAACTTACCACAATGAGCAGTTCTTC. Amino acid sequence: CASKTYHNEQFF.

This clonotype was counted only a few times. The chain has TRBV27 and TRBJ2-7; perhaps TRBD2 as D (6 bases). Germline V gene lookup returns CDR1 MNHEY and CDR2 SMNVEV (reference sequence). This CDR3 region has 15 residues. Between the trimmed V and J ends, which lost 1 base and 4 bases, there was a span of 14 bases. CDR3 protein: CASSLLGREPYEQYF. Here the CDR3 DNA reads TGTGCCAGCAGTTTATTGGGCCGGGAGCCGTACGAGCAGTACTTC.

This clonotype was observed many times. The chain couples TRBV5-1 to TRBJ2-3; possible D gene TRBD2, 6 bases. V dropped 4 bases and J dropped 2 bases, with 11 bases sitting between them. From germline, CDR1 is SGHRS and CDR2 YFSETQ. This CDR3 region has 14 residues. CDR3 in DNA: TGCGCCAGCAGCCCCGGGGGAATCACAGATACGCAGTATTTT. Protein sequence: CASSPGGITDTQYF.

The gene calls are TRBV29-1 and TRBJ1-2; D gene unclear. CDR1 is SQVTM, CDR2 ANQGSEA, per germline. This CDR3 comprises 15 residues. Trimming took 2 bases from V and 0 from J, leaving 13 bases between them. CDR3 DNA: TGCAGCGTTGAACCCGGGCTCGCCGCTAACTATGGCTACACCTTC. It specifies CSVEPGLAANYGYTF.

The chain combines TRBV20-1 with TRBJ1-1; TRBD1 aligns across 7 bases. The V gene end was trimmed by 3 bases and the J gene end by 0 bases; junction bases not matched to a gene: 4. This CDR3 is 14 amino acids long. CDR1 is DFQATT, CDR2 SNEGSKA, per germline (reference sequence). The CDR3 loop is CSARKTGMNTEAFF. CDR3 bases: TGCAGTGCTAGGAAGACAGGGATGAACACTGAAGCTTTCTTT.

This clonotype was counted between two and nine times. The V call is TRBV6-1, the J call TRBJ1-3; a weak D match, TRBD1 (5 bases). This CDR3 has 15 amino acids. V shed 7 bases and J shed 4 bases, with 17 bases lying between them. The germline V gene has CDR1 MNHNS and CDR2 SASEGT. In DNA form, the CDR3 reads TGTGCCAGCACCGCTGGGGCAGAGGAAGGAAACACCATATATTTT. Translating it yields CASTAGAEEGNTIYF.

This clonotype occurred a few times. The rearrangement uses TRBV4-2 and TRBJ2-2; D is unclear. Germline V gene sequence: CDR1 LGHNA, CDR2 YNFKEQ. The CDR3 length is 15 residues. Between the trimmed V and J ends, which lost 4 bases and 6 bases, there was a span of 15 bases. This CDR3 is CASSLRVVEAGELFF. CDR3 in DNA: TGTGCCAGCAGCCTTAGGGTAGTTGAAGCCGGGGAGCTGTTTTTT.

The J gene is TRBJ2-7, the V gene TRBV5-1, with D perhaps TRBD1 or TRBD2 (5 bases each). Germline V gene data show CDR1 as SGHRS and CDR2 as YFSETQ. V lost 0 bases and J 3 bases, leaving 10 bases between the germline ends. This CDR3 is 14 amino acids long. This CDR3 reads CASSLGGDLYEQYF. CDR3 DNA: TGCGCCAGCAGCTTGGGAGGGGACCTCTACGAGCAGTACTTC.

This clonotype was seen more than once but under ten times. The rearrangement links TRBV29-1 to TRBJ2-7; D is possibly TRBD2 (6 bases). V lost 0 bases, J lost 4 bases, and 13 bases lay in between. The CDR3 is made up of 14 amino acids. Germline V CDR1 and CDR2: SQVTM, ANQGSEA. DNA of the CDR3: TGCAGCGTTGAAGATCCCGGCAGCGGGTACGAGCAGTACTTC. Translated: CSVEDPGSGYEQYF.

This clonotype was seen only a few times. The chain uses TRBV4-1 and TRBJ2-5; D is perhaps TRBD1 or TRBD2 (6 bases each). In germline, CDR1 is MGHRA, CDR2 YSYEKL. The CDR3 has 16 residues. Trimming removed 0 bases from V and 4 bases from J, with 15 bases in between. CDR3 coding DNA: TGCGCCAGCAGCCAAGAAGGGGGACTCGGGCGAGAGACCCAGTACTTC. Its protein is CASSQEGGLGRETQYF.

This clonotype was seen more than once but under ten times. The chain combines TRBV29-1 with TRBJ1-2; D gene uncertain. There are 14 residues in the CDR3. Germline V gene data show CDR1 as SQVTM and CDR2 as ANQGSEA. Deletions cut 7 bases from V and 3 bases from J, with 18 bases between. CDR3 sequence reads: CSAVSAQEYYGYTF. The CDR3 DNA is TGCAGCGCTGTGAGTGCTCAAGAATACTATGGCTACACCTTC.

There are a few counts of this clonotype. The chain links TRBV6-5 to TRBJ2-1; 8 bases align to TRBD2. Per the germline V gene, CDR1 is MNHEY and CDR2 is SVGAGI. Unmatched junction bases numbered 10, after V lost 5 bases and J lost 7 bases. This CDR3 spans 15 amino acids. The CDR3 DNA sequence: TGTGCCAGCAGTACTCCGAAGCGGGGGAAAAATGAGCAGTTCTTC. Translated: CASSTPKRGKNEQFF.

The V call is TRBV5-1, the J call TRBJ1-5, with D possibly matching TRBD1 (5 bases). V was shortened by 0 bases and J by 1 base, with 11 bases between the two germline ends. The CDR3 spans 16 residues. CDR1 is SGHRS, CDR2 YFSETQ, per germline. This chain's CDR3 is CASSLVPGNSNQPQHF. The CDR3, as DNA: TGCGCCAGCAGCTTGGTCCCAGGGAACAGCAATCAGCCCCAGCATTTT. Filled out from reference TRBV5-1 and TRBJ1-5, the complete variable domain reads KAGVTQTPRYLIKTRGQQVTLSCSPISGHRSVSWYQQTPGQGLQFLFEYFSETQRNKGNFPGRFSGRQFSNSRSEMNVSTLELGDSALYLCASSLVPGNSNQPQHFGDGTRLSIL.

The CDR3 here is CASSLERRGNQPQHF. In nucleotides, the CDR3 is TGTGCCAGCAGTTTGGAGAGACGGGGCAATCAGCCCCAGCATTTT. The J gene is TRBJ1-5, the V gene TRBV12-3 or TRBV12-4; D is ambiguous. The CDR3 consists of 15 residues. The germline V and J ends were trimmed by 3 bases and 2 bases, with 11 bases remaining between them.

The genes are TRBV7-9 and TRBJ2-3; TRBD2 agrees at 15 bases. CDR3 length: 16 amino acids. J was trimmed by 5 bases and V by 5 bases; bases with no gene match: 5. Germline V lookup: CDR1 SEHNR, CDR2 FQNEAQ (reference sequence). The CDR3 spells CASSRGLAGGVDTQYF. The CDR3 bases are TGTGCCAGCAGCCGGGGACTAGCGGGAGGTGTAGATACGCAGTATTTT.

The rearrangement links TRBV5-1 to TRBJ2-1; no clear D. The CDR3 loop spans 17 amino acids. CDR1 and CDR2 (germline): SGHRS, YFSETQ. V was shortened by 0 bases and J by 0 bases, with 13 bases between the two germline ends. The CDR3 nucleotides read TGCGCCAGCAGCTTGGATCCGGCGGATAGCTCCTACAATGAGCAGTTCTTC. Translated, it gives CASSLDPADSSYNEQFF.

This clonotype was detected only a few times. V gene TRBV20-1 combines with J gene TRBJ2-1; 12 positions agree with TRBD1. The CDR3 is made up of 14 amino acids. CDR1 is DFQATT and CDR2 is SNEGSKA in the germline V gene (reference sequence). Germline trimming cut 3 bases from V and 8 bases from J; bases unmatched to any gene: 5. CDR3 DNA: TGCAGTGCTAGGGGACAGGGGGCTACCGATGAGCAGTTCTTC. It codes for CSARGQGATDEQFF.

V is TRBV10-3 and J is TRBJ1-5; unclear D gene. Per germline, CDR1 ENHRY and CDR2 SYGVKD. The CDR3 has 15 residues. The CDR3 nucleotides read TGTGACACCAGTGAGTCCGACCAAGGTAGTCAGCCCCAGCATTTT. It yields the protein CDTSESDQGSQPQHF.

This clonotype was detected a few times. The chain is built from TRBV29-1 and TRBJ1-4; 8 bases align to TRBD1. The germline V gene encodes CDR1 SQVTM and CDR2 ANQGSEA. This CDR3 has 15 residues. Trimming cost V 7 bases and J 3 bases; bases outside gene matches: 10. CDR3 loop: CSAGSPTGANEKLFF. CDR3 nucleotides: TGCAGCGCCGGAAGCCCGACAGGGGCTAATGAAAAACTGTTTTTT.

The V gene is TRBV7-7, the J gene TRBJ2-1; D gene unclear. This CDR3 contains 16 residues. Germline CDR1 reads SSHAT; CDR2 reads FNYEAQ (reference sequence). V lost 5 bases and J 1 base, leaving 15 bases between the germline ends. This chain's CDR3 is CASSLGHLVSYNEQFF. In DNA, the CDR3 is TGTGCCAGCAGCCTAGGGCATCTAGTTTCCTACAATGAGCAGTTCTTC. Drawing the rest from reference TRBV7-7 and TRBJ2-1, the complete variable domain is GAGVSQSPRYKVTKRGQDVTLRCDPISSHATLYWYQQALGQGPEFLTYFNYEAQPDKSGLPSDRFSAERPEGSISTLTIQRTEQRDSAMYRCASSLGHLVSYNEQFFGPGTRLTVL.

The V and J genes are TRBV2 and TRBJ2-7; the D gene is possibly TRBD1 (5 bases). Germline lookup yields CDR1 SNHLY and CDR2 FYNNEI. The ends were cut back, 0 bases at V and 4 bases at J, with 10 bases in the middle. The CDR3 length is 14 residues. The CDR3 DNA follows: TGTGCCAGCAGTGAAGCAGGGGTACGATACGAGCAGTACTTC. Translated, it gives CASSEAGVRYEQYF.

V is TRBV11-3 and J is TRBJ2-3; the match to TRBD2 covers 8 bases. Germline loops: CDR1 SGHNT, CDR2 YENEEA. The CDR3 length is 15 residues. Trimming took 3 bases from V and 2 from J; bases not matched to a gene: 4. In DNA, the CDR3 is TGTGCCAGCAGCTTTAGCGGGGAGGTCACAGATACGCAGTATTTT. Translated, it gives CASSFSGEVTDTQYF.